This T cell receptor (beta chain) was obtained from a study of T cells in Graves' hyperthyroidism and ophthalmopathy. Amplification targeted TCR beta CDR3 regions from RNA transcripts. A first-round RT-PCR of the TCR CDR3 used the HTBI primer set. TCRdb redid the calling of the multiplex PCR reads with MiXCR, one entry per CDR3 protein. Among about 360,000 distinct CDR3 sequences listed, about 13% were seen once. Cells are PBMCs isolated from about 10 ml of fresh blood. The CDR3 is 12 residues long. The ends were cut back, 3 bases at V and 13 bases at J, with 13 bases in the middle. CDR1 and CDR2 from the germline V gene are SGHRS and YFSETQ.

Sequenced input: blood. The TCR was taken from a woman aged 18-35 years with Graves' hyperthyroidism. V usage is TRBV5-1 and J usage is TRBJ1-4, with D possibly matching TRBD1 (6 bases). The CDR3 DNA sequence: TGCGCCAGCAGCTCGTGGGACACCGGACTGTTTTTT. Protein product: CASSSWDTGLFF.